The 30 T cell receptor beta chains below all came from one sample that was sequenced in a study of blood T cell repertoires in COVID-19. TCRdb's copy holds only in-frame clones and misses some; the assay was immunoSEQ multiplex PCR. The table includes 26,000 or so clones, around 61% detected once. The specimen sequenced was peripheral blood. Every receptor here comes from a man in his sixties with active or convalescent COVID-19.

The CDR3 coding sequence is TGCAGCGTTGAAAGGGACAGGGGAGGTGATACGCAGTATTTT. This codes for CSVERDRGGDTQYF. The genes are TRBV29-1 and TRBJ2-3; 10 bases line up with TRBD1. CDR1 and CDR2 (germline): SQVTM, ANQGSEA. This CDR3 is built from 14 residues. V shed 2 bases and J 6 bases; nucleotides not matched to a gene: 5.

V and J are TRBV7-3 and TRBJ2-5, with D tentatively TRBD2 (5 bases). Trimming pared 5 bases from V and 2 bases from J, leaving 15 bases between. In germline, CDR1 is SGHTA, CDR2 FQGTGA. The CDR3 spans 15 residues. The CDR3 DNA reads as TGTGCCAGCAGCCCCCCGTGGACTGAACAAGAGACCCAGTACTTC. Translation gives CASSPPWTEQETQYF.

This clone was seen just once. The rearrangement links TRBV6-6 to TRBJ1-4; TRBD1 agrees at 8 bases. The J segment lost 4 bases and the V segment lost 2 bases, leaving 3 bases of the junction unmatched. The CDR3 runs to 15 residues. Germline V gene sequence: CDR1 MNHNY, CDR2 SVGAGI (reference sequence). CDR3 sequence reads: CASSYGTGVNEKLFF. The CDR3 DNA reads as TGTGCCAGCAGTTACGGGACAGGAGTTAATGAAAAACTGTTTTTT.

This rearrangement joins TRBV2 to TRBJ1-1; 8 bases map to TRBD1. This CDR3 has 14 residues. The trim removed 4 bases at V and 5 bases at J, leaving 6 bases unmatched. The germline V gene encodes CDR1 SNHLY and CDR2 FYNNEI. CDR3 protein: CASSVQGARTEAFF. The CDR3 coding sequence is TGTGCCAGCAGTGTTCAGGGGGCGCGAACTGAAGCTTTCTTT. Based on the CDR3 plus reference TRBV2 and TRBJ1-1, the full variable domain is EPEVTQTPSHQVTQMGQEVILRCVPISNHLYFYWYRQILGQKVEFLVSFYNNEISEKSEIFDDQFSVERPDGSNFTLKIRSTKLEDSAMYFCASSVQGARTEAFFGQGTRLTVV.

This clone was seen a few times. The CDR3, as DNA: TGTGCCAGCAGCTTAGAGCGGGATTGGCGGGGAGGCACCGGGGAGCTGTTTTTT. It codes for CASSLERDWRGGTGELFF. The rearrangement uses TRBV11-3 and TRBJ2-2; a possible D gene is TRBD2 (6 bases). Trimming took off 0 bases at V and 4 bases at J, with 18 bases between the two ends. This CDR3 region has 18 residues. The V gene's germline CDR1 is SGHNT and CDR2 YENEEA.

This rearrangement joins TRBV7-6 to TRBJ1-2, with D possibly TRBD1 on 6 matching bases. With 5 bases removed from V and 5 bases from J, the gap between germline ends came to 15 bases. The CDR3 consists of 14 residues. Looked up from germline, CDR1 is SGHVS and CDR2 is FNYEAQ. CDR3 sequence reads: CASSTSGAEYGYTF. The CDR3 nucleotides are TGTGCCAGCAGCACTTCAGGGGCTGAGTATGGCTACACCTTC.

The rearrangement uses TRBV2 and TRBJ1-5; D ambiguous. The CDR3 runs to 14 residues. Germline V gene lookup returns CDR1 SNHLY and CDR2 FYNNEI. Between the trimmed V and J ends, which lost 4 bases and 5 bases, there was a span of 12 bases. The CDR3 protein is CASSGPRDDQPQHF. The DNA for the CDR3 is TGTGCCAGCAGTGGGCCCCGGGATGATCAGCCCCAGCATTTT.

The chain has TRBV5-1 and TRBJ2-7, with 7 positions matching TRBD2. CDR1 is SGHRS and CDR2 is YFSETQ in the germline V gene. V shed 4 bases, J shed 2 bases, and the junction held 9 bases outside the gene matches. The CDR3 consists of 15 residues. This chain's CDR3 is CASSPGLGITYEQYF. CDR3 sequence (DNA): TGCGCCAGCAGCCCCGGACTAGGGATCACCTACGAGCAGTACTTC.

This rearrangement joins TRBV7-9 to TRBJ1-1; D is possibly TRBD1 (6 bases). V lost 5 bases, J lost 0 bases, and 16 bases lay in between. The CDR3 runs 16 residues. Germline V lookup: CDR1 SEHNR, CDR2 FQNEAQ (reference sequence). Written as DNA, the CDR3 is TGTGCCAGCAGCCCTCAGGGGATTCTAATGAACACTGAAGCTTTCTTT. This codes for CASSPQGILMNTEAFF.

The CDR3 here is CASSQEILAGGGNEQFF. CDR3 DNA: TGTGCCAGCAGCCAAGAAATACTAGCGGGAGGTGGTAATGAGCAGTTCTTC. The rearrangement uses TRBV4-2 and TRBJ2-1; 12 nucleotides line up with TRBD2. Germline trimming cut 0 bases from V and 7 bases from J; bases unmatched to any gene: 7. This CDR3 is 17 amino acids long. The V gene's germline CDR1 is LGHNA and CDR2 YNFKEQ.

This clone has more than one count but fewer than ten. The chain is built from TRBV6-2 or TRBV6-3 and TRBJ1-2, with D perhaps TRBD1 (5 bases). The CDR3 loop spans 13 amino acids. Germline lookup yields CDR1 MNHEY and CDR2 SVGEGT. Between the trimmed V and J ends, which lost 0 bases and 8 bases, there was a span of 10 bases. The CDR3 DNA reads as TGTGCCAGCAGTTACTCGGGGACTAACGGCTACACCTTC. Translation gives CASSYSGTNGYTF.

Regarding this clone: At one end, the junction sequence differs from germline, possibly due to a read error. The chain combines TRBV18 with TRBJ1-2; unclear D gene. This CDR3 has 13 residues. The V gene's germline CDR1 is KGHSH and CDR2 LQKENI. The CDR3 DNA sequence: TGTGCCGGCTCGCCTAGACCGAGCGATGGCTACACCTTC. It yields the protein CAGSPRPSDGYTF.

CDR3 protein: CASSLVLAGEQYF. The CDR3 bases are TGTGCCAGCAGTTTAGTGCTAGCAGGCGAGCAGTACTTC. The chain recombines TRBV12-3 or TRBV12-4 with TRBJ2-7; D perhaps matches TRBD2 (5 bases). Trimming removed 1 base at V and 6 bases at J, with 10 bases between. The CDR3 is 13 residues long.

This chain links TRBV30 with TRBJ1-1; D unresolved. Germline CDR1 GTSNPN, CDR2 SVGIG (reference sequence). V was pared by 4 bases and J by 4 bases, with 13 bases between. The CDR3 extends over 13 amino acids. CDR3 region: CAWTPSGPTEAFF. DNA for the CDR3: TGTGCCTGGACTCCGTCTGGGCCCACTGAAGCTTTCTTT.

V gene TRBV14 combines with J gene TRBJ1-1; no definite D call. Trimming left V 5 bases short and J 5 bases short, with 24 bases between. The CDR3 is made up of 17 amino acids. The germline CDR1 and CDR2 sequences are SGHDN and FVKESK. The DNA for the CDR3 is TGTGCCAGCAGCAAACAGCGGGGTTTTGGAATTGGGACTGAAGCTTTCTTT. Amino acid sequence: CASSKQRGFGIGTEAFF.

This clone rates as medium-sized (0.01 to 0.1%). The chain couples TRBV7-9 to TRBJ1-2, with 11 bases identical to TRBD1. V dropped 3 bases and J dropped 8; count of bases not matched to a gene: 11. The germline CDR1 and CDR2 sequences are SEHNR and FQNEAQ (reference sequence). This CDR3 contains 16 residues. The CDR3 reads CASSFRTGGNRMGYTF. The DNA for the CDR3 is TGTGCCAGCAGCTTTCGGACAGGGGGCAATCGTATGGGCTACACCTTC.

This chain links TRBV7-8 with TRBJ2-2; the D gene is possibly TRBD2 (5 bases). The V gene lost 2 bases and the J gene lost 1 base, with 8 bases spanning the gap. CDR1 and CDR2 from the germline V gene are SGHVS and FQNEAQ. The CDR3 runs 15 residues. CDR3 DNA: TGTGCCAGCAGCTTACTTAGCGTGAACACCGGGGAGCTGTTTTTT. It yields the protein CASSLLSVNTGELFF. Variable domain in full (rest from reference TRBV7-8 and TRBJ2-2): GAGVSQSPRYKVAKRGQDVALRCDPISGHVSLFWYQQALGQGPEFLTYFQNEAQLDKSGLPSDRFFAERPEGSVSTLKIQRTQQEDSAVYLCASSLLSVNTGELFFGEGSRLTVL.

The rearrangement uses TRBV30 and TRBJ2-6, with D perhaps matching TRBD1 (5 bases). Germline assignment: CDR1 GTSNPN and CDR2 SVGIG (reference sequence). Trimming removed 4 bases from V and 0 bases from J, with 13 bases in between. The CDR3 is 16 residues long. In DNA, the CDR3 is TGTGCCTGGACTCCAGGGATGCGCTCTGGGGCCAACGTCCTGACTTTC. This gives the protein CAWTPGMRSGANVLTF.

CDR3 loop: CAWSRGQVINTEAFF. Here the CDR3 DNA reads TGTGCCTGGAGTCGCGGACAGGTGATCAACACTGAAGCTTTCTTT. The rearrangement joins TRBV30 to TRBJ1-1; TRBD1 agrees at 7 bases. CDR1 is GTSNPN and CDR2 is SVGIG in the germline V gene (reference sequence). The length of the CDR3 is 15 residues. J was trimmed by 2 bases and V by 2 bases; bases with no gene match: 8.

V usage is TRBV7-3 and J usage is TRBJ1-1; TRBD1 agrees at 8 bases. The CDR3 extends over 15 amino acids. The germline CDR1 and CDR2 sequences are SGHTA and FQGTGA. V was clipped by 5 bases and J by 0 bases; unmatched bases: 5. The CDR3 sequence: CASSARTGLNTEAFF. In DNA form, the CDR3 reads TGTGCCAGCAGCGCTCGGACAGGGTTGAACACTGAAGCTTTCTTT.

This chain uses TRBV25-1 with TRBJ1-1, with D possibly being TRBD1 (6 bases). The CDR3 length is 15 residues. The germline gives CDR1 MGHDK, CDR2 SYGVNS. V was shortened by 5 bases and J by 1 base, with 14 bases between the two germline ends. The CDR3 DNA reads TGTGCCAGCAGTCCGCGGACAGACACGAACACTGAAGCTTTCTTT. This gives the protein CASSPRTDTNTEAFF.

CDR3 coding DNA: TGTGCCAGCAGCCTCGGGACAGAGAAGGGATATGGCTACACCTTC. Its protein product is CASSLGTEKGYGYTF. The chain recombines TRBV7-3 with TRBJ1-2, with 7 nucleotides matching TRBD1. The CDR3 has 15 amino acids. V gave up 5 bases and J gave up 5 bases; unmatched junction bases: 11. CDR1 is SGHTA and CDR2 is FQGTGA in the germline V gene.

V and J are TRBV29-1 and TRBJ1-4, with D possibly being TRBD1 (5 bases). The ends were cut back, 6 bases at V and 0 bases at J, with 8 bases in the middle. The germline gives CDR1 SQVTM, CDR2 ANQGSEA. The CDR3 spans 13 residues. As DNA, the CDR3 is TGCAGCGTAACAGGCGCAACTAATGAAAAACTGTTTTTT. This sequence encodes CSVTGATNEKLFF.

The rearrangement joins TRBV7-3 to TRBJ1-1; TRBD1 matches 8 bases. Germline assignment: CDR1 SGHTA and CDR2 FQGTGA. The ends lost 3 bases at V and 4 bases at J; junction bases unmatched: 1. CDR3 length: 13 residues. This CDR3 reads CASSFGQGTEAFF. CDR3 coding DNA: TGTGCCAGCAGCTTCGGACAGGGCACTGAAGCTTTCTTT.

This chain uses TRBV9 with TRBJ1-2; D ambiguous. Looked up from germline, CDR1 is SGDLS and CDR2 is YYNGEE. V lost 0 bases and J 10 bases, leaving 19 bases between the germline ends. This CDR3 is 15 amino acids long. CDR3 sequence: CASSVASRGTAFYTF. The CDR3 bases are TGTGCCAGCAGCGTAGCTTCTCGTGGTACAGCTTTCTACACCTTC.

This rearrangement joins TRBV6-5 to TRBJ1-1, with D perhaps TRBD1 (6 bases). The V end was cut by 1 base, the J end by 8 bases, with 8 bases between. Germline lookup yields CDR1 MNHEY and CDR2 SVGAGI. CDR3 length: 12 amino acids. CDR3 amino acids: CASSYFQGEAFF. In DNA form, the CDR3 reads TGTGCCAGCAGTTACTTTCAGGGGGAAGCTTTCTTT.

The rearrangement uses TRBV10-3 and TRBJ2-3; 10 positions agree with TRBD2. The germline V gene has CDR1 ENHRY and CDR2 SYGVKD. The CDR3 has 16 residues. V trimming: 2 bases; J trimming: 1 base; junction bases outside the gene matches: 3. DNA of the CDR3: TGTGCCATCAGTGAGCCCGGGACTAGCGGCACAGATACGCAGTATTTT. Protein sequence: CAISEPGTSGTDTQYF.

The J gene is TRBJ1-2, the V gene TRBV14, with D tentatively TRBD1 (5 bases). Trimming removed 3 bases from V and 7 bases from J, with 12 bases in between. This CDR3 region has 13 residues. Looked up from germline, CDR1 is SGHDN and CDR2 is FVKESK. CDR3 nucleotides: TGTGCCAGCAGCCATCGGGGGTCCGGTGGCTACACCTTC. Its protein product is CASSHRGSGGYTF.

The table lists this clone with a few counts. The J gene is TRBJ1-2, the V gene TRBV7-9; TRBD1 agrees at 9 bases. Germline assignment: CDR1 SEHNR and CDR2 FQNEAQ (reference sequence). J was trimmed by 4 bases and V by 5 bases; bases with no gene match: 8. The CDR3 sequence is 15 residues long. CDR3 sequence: CASSARDREPYGYTF. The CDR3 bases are TGTGCCAGCAGCGCACGGGACAGGGAGCCCTATGGCTACACCTTC.

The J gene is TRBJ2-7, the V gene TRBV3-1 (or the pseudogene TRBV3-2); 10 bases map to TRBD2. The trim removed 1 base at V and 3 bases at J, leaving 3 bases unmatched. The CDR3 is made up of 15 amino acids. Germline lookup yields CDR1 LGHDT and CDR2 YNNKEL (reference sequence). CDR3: CASSQGPSGSYEQYF. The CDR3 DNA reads TGTGCCAGCAGCCAAGGGCCTAGCGGGAGCTACGAGCAGTACTTC.